Detailed here is one T cell receptor (beta chain). The source of the sample is a study of T cell responses to AZD1222 COVID-19 vaccine. For the study at large: Pooling covered second doses at about 4 or about 12 weeks.

Profiling relied on immunoSEQ multiplex PCR, and the TCRdb table lists in-frame clones only, not all of them. Among about 120,000 clones listed, around 85% were seen once. The CDR3 contains 13 residues. Trimming left V 6 bases short and J 9 bases short, with 12 bases between. The sample in question was peripheral blood, obtained on day 0 of AZD1222 vaccination. This receptor was identified in an adult in good health. The chain carries TRBV12-3 or TRBV12-4 and TRBJ1-6; maybe TRBD1 (5 bases). CDR3 region: CASSLGQGSPLHF. CDR3 nucleotide sequence: TGTGCCAGCAGCTTGGGGCAGGGTTCACCCCTCCACTTT.